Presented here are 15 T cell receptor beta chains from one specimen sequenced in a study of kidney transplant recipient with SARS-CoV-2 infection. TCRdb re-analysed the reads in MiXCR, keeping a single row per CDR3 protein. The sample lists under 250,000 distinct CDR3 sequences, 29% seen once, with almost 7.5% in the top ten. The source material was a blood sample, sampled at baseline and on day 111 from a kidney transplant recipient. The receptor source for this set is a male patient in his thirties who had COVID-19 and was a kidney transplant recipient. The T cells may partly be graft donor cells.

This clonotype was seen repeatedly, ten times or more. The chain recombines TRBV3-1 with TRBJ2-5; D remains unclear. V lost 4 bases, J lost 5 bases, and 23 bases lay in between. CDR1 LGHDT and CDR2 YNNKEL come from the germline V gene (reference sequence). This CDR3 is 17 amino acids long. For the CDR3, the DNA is TGTGCCAGCAGCCGGGGTACTCCCATTTCTTTCTCTGAGACCCAGTACTTC. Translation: CASSRGTPISFSETQYF.

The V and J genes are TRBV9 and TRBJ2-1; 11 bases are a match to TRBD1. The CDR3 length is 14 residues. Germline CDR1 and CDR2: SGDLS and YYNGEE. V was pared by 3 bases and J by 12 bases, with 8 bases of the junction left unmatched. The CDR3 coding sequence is TGTGCCAGCAGCGGGGGACAGGGGGTAATAGGGCAGTTCTTC. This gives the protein CASSGGQGVIGQFF. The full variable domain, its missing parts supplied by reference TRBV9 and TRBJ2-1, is DSGVTQTPKHLITATGQRVTLRCSPRSGDLSVYWYQQSLDQGLQFLIQYYNGEERAKGNILERFSAQQFPDLHSELNLSSLELGDSALYFCASSGGQGVIGQFFGPGTRLTVL.

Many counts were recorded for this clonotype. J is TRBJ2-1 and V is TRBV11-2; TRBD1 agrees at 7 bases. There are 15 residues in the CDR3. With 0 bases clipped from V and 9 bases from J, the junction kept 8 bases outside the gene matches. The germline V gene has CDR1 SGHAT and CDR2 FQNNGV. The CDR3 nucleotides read TGTGCCAGCAGCTTAGATGACAGGGCAGGGAGTGAGCAGTTCTTC. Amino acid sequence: CASSLDDRAGSEQFF.

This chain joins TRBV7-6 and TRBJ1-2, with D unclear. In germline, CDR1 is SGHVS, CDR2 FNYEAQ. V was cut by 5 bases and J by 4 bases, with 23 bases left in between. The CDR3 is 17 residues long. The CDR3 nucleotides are TGTGCCAGCAGCAGGTTTATTGAATCTCGAAAGACCTATGGCTACACCTTC. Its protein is CASSRFIESRKTYGYTF. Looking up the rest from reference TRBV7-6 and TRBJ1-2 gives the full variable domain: GAGVSQSPRYKVTKRGQDVALRCDPISGHVSLYWYRQALGQGPEFLTYFNYEAQQDKSGLPNDRFSAERPEGSISTLTIQRTEQRDSAMYRCASSRFIESRKTYGYTFGSGTRLTVV.

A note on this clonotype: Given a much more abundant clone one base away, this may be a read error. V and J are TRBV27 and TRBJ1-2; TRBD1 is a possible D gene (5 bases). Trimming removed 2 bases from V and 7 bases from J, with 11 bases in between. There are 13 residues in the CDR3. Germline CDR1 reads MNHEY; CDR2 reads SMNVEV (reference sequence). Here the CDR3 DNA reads TGTGCCAGCAGTTTACAGACAGCTGGTGGCTACACCTTC. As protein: CASSLQTAGGYTF.

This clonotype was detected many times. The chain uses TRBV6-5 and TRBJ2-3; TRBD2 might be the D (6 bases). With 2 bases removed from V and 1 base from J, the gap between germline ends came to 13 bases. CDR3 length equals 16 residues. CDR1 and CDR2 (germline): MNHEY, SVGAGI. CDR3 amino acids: CASSYVSGRGTDTQYF. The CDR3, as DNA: TGTGCCAGCAGTTACGTCTCCGGGAGAGGCACAGATACGCAGTATTTT.

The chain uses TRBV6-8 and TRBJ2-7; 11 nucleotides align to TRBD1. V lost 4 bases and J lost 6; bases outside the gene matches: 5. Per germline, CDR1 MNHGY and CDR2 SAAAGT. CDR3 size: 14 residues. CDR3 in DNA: TGTGCCAGCAGTTCGGGACAGGGGGACTGCGAGCAGTACTTC. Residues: CASSSGQGDCEQYF.

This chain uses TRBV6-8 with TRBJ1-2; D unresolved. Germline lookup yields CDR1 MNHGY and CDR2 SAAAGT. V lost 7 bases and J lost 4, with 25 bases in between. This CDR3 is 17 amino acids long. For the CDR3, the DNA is TGTGCCAGCATTCACACTATACGCTCTAGAAAGACCTATGGCTACACCTTC. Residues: CASIHTIRSRKTYGYTF.

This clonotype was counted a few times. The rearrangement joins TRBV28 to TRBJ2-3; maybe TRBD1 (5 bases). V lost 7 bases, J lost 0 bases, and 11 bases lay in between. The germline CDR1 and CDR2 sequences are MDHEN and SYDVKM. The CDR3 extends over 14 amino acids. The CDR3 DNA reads TGTGCCAGCACAACGGACACTAGCACAGATACGCAGTATTTT. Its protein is CASTTDTSTDTQYF. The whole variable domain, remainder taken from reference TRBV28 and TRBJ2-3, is DVKVTQSSRYLVKRTGEKVFLECVQDMDHENMFWYRQDPGLGLRLIYFSYDVKMKEKGDIPEGYSVSREKKERFSLILESASTNQTSMYLCASTTDTSTDTQYFGPGTRLTVL.

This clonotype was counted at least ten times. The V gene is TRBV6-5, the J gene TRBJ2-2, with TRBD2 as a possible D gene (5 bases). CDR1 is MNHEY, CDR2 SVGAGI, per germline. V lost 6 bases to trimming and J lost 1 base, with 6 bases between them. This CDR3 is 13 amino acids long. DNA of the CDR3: TGTGCCAGCAGGGCGGGGAACACCGGGGAGCTGTTTTTT. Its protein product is CASRAGNTGELFF.

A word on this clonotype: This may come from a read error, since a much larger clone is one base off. CDR3 DNA: TGTGCCAGCAGTTCACCACACGAGAACACTGAATCTTTCTTT. Translated: CASSSPHENTESFF. The genes are TRBV28 and TRBJ1-1; D ambiguous. Looked up from germline, CDR1 is MDHEN and CDR2 is SYDVKM. The CDR3 covers 14 residues. Full variable domain (rest looked up from reference TRBV28 and TRBJ1-1): DVKVTQSSRYLVKRTGEKVFLECVQDMDHENMFWYRQDPGLGLRLIYFSYDVKMKEKGDIPEGYSVSREKKERFSLILESASTNQTSMYLCASSSPHENTESFFGQGTRLTVV.

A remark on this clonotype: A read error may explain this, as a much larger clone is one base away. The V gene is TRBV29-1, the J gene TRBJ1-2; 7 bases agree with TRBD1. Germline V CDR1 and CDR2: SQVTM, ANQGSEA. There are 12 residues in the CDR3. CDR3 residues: CGAGQVAYGYTF. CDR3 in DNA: TGCGGCGCTGGACAGGTCGCCTATGGCTACACCTTC.

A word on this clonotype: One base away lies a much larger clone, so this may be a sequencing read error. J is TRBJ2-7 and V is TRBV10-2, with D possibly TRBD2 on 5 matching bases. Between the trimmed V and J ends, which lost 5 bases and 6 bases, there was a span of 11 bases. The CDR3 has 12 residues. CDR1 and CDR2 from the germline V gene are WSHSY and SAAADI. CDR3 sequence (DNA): TGCGCCAGCAGTCCTACGGGGTTCGAGCAGTACTTC. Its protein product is CASSPTGFEQYF.

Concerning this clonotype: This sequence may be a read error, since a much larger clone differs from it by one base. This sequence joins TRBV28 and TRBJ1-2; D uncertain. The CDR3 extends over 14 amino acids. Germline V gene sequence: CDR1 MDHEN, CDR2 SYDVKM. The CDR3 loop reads CANSLGPGEYGYTF. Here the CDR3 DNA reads TGTGCCAACAGTTTGGGCCCAGGCGAATATGGCTACACCTTC.

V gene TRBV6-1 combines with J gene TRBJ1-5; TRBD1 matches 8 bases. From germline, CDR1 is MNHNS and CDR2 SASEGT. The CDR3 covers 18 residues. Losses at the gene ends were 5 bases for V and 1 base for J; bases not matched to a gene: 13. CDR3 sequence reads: CASSQQGGKAWSNQPQHF. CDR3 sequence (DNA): TGTGCCAGCAGTCAACAGGGGGGTAAGGCCTGGAGCAATCAGCCCCAGCATTTT.